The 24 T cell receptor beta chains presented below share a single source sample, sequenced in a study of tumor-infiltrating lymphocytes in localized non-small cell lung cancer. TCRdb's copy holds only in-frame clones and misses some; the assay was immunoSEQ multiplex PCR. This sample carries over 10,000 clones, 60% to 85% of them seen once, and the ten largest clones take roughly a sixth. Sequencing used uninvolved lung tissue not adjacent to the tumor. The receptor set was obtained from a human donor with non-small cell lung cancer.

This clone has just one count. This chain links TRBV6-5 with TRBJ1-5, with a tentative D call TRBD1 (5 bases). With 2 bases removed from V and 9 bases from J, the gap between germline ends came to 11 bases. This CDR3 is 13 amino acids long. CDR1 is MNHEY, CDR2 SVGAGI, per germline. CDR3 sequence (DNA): TGTGCCAGCAGTTACGACAGTTCACGGCCCCAGCATTTT. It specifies CASSYDSSRPQHF.

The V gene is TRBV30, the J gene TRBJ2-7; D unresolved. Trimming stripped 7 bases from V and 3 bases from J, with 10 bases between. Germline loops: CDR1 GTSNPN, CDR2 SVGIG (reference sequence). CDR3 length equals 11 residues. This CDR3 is CASREDYEQYF. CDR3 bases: TGTGCCTCAAGAGAGGACTACGAGCAGTACTTC.

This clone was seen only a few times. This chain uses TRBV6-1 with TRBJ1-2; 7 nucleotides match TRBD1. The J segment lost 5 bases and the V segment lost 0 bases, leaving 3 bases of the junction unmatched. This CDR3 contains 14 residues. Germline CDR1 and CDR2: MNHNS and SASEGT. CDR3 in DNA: TGTGCCAGCAGTGAAGCGGGACAGATTTATGGCTACACCTTC. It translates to CASSEAGQIYGYTF.

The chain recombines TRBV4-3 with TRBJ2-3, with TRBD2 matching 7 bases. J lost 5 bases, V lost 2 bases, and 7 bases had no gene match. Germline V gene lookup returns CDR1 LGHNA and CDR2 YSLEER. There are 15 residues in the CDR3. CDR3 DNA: TGCGCCAGCAGCCAACTTGGGTCGGGGGGAGATACGCAGTATTTT. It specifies CASSQLGSGGDTQYF.

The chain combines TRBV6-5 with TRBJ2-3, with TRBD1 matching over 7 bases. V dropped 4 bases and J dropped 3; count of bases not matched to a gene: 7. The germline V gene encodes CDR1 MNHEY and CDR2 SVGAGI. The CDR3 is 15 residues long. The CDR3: CASSSLQGLTDTQYF. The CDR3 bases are TGTGCCAGCAGTTCCTTACAGGGGTTAACAGATACGCAGTATTTT.

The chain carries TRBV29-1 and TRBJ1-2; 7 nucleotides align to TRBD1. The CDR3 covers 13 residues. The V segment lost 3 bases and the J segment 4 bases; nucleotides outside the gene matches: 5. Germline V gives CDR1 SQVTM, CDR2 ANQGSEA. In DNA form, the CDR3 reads TGCAGCGTTGAGGAGGGACAGTTCTATGGCTACACCTTC. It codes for CSVEEGQFYGYTF.

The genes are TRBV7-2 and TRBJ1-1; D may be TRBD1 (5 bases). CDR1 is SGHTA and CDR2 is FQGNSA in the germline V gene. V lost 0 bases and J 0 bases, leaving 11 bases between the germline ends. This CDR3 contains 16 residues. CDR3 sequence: CASSLAYRRLNTEAFF. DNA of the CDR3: TGTGCCAGCAGCTTAGCTTACAGGCGTTTGAACACTGAAGCTTTCTTT.

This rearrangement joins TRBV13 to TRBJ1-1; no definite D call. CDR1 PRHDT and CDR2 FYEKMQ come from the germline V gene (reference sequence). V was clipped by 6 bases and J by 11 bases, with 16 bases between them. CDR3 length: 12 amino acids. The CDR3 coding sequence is TGTGCCAGCAGTCGAAGTCCGGGTGTGGCTTTCTTT. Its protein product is CASSRSPGVAFF.

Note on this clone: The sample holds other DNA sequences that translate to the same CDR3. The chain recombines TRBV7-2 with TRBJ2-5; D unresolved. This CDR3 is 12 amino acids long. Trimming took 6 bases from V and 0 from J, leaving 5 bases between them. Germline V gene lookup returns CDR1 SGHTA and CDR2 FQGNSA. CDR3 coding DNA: TGTGCCAGCAGTTTGTACCAAGAGACCCAGTACTTC. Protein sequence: CASSLYQETQYF.

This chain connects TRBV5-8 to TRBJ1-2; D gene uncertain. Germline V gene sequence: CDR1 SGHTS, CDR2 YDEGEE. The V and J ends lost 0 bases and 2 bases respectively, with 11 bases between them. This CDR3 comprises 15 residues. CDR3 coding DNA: TGTGCCAGCAGCTTGGTAGGGTCGGCGAACTATGGCTACACCTTC. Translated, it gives CASSLVGSANYGYTF.

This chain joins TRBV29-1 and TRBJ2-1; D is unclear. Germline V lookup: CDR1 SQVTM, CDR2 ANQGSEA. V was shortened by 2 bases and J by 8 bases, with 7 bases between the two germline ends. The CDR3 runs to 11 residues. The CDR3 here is CSVETTDEQFF. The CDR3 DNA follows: TGCAGCGTTGAAACTACCGATGAGCAGTTCTTC.

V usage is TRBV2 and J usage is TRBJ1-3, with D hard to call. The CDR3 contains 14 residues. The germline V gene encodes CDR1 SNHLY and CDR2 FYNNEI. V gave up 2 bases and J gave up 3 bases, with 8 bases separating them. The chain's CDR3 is CASSEPGSGNTIYF. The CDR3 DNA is TGTGCCAGCAGTGAACCAGGTAGTGGAAACACCATATATTTT.

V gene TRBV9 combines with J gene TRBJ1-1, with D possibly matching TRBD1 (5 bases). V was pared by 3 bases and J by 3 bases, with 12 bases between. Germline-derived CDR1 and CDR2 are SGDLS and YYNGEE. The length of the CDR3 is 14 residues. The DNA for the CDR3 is TGTGCCAGCAGCGCTTTTTTAGGGGACACTGAAGCTTTCTTT. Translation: CASSAFLGDTEAFF.

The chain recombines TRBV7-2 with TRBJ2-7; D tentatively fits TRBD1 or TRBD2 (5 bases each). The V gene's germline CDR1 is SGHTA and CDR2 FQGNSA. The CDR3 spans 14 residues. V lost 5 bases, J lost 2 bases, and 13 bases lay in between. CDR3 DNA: TGTGCCAGCAGCCCCCGGGACGGGACCTACGAGCAGTACTTC. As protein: CASSPRDGTYEQYF.

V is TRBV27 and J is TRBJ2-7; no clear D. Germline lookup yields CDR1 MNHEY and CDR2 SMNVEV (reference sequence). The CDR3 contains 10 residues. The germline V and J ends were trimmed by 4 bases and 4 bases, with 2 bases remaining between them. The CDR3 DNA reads TGTGCCAGCAGTTGGTACGAGCAGTACTTC. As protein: CASSWYEQYF.

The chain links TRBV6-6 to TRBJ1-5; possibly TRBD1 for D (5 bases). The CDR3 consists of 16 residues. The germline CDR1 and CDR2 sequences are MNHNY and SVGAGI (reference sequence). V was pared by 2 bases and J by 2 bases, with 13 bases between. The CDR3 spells CASSYMGVSGNQPQHF. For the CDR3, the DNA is TGTGCCAGCAGTTACATGGGGGTCTCGGGCAATCAGCCCCAGCATTTT.

The CDR3 spells CASSSGQNYGYTF. The DNA of the CDR3 is TGTGCCAGCAGCTCAGGACAGAACTATGGCTACACCTTC. V and J are TRBV7-2 and TRBJ1-2; a possible D gene is TRBD1 (6 bases). Germline V gene data show CDR1 as SGHTA and CDR2 as FQGNSA. This CDR3 is 13 amino acids long. V was clipped by 4 bases and J by 2 bases, with 8 bases between them.

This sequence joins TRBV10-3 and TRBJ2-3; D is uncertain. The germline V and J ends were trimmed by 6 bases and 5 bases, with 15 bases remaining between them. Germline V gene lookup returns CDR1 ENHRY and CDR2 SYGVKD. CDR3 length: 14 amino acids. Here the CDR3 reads CAIRDVEVEDTQYF. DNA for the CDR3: TGTGCCATCAGGGACGTCGAGGTCGAAGATACGCAGTATTTT.

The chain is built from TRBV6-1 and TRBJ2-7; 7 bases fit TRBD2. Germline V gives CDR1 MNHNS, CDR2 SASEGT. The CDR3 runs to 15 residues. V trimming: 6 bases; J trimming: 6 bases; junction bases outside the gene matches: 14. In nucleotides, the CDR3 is TGTGCCAGCAGAGCACTAGCGTCTCAGCCGGGCGAGCAGTACTTC. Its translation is CASRALASQPGEQYF.

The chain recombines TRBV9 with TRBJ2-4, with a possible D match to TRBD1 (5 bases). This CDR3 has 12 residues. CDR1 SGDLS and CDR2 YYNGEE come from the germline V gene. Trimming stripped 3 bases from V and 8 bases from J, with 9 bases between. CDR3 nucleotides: TGTGCCAGCAGCGGCGAAGGGGACATTCAGTACTTC. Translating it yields CASSGEGDIQYF. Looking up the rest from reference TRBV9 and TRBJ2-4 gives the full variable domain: DSGVTQTPKHLITATGQRVTLRCSPRSGDLSVYWYQQSLDQGLQFLIQYYNGEERAKGNILERFSAQQFPDLHSELNLSSLELGDSALYFCASSGEGDIQYFGAGTRLSVL.

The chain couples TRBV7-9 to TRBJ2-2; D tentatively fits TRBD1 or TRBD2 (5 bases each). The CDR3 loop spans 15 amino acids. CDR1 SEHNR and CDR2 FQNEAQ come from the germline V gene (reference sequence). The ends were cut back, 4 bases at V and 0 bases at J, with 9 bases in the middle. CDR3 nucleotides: TGTGCCAGCAGCTGGGGACGGACGAACACCGGGGAGCTGTTTTTT. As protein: CASSWGRTNTGELFF.

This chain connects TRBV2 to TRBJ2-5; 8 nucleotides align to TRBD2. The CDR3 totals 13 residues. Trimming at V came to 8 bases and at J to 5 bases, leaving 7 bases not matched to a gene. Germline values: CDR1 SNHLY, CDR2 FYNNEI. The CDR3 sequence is CASGTRGGETQYF. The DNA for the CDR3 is TGTGCCAGCGGGACTCGGGGGGGCGAGACCCAGTACTTC.

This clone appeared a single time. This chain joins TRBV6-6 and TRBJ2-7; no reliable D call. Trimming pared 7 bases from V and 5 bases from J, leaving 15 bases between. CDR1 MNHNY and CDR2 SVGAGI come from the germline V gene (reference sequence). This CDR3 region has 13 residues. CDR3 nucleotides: TGTGCCAGCATCGGGCAGACCCCTAACGAGCAGTACTTC. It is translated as CASIGQTPNEQYF.

The CDR3 sequence is CASSLLGQANTEAFF. Here the CDR3 DNA reads TGTGCCAGCAGCTTGCTCGGACAGGCGAACACTGAAGCTTTCTTT. V gene TRBV5-6 combines with J gene TRBJ1-1, with 7 nucleotides matching TRBD1. Germline values: CDR1 SGHDT, CDR2 YYEEEE. This CDR3 has 15 amino acids. V dropped 1 base and J dropped 1; count of bases not matched to a gene: 4.